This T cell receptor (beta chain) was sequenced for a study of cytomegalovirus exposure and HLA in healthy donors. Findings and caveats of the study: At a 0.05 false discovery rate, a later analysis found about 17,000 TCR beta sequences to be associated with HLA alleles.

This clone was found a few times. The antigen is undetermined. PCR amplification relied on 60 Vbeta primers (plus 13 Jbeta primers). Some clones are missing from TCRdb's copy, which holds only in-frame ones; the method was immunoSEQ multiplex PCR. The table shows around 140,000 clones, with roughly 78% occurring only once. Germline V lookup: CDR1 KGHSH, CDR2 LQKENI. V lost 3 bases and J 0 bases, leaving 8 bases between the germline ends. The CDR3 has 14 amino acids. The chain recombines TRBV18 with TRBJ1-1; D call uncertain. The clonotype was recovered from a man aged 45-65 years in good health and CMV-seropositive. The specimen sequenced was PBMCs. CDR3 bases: TGTGCCAGCTCACCCCAGAACATGAACACTGAAGCTTTCTTT. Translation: CASSPQNMNTEAFF.